This passage covers 13 T cell receptor beta chains from one sample sequenced in a study of lymphopenia after photon versus proton radiotherapy. Profiled with immunoSEQ multiplex PCR; TCRdb holds only in-frame clones, not every one. The table lists approximately 170,000 clones, about nine tenths of them singletons, with around 5% in the top ten. The specimen was peripheral blood, collected from a patient treated with photon-based radiotherapy. These receptors originate from a man aged 45-65 years with gastric cancer.

The chain recombines TRBV28 with TRBJ1-2; 7 bases are a match to TRBD1. V shed 10 bases and J 1 base; nucleotides not matched to a gene: 12. The CDR3 is 15 residues long. The germline V gene encodes CDR1 MDHEN and CDR2 SYDVKM. CDR3 region: CATSGTDRINYGYTF. The DNA of the CDR3 is TGTGCCACCTCCGGGACAGATAGGATTAACTATGGCTACACCTTC.

This sequence joins TRBV19 and TRBJ1-1; no definite D call. Trimming removed 3 bases from V and 5 bases from J, with 7 bases in between. This CDR3 is built from 12 residues. Germline V lookup: CDR1 LNHDA, CDR2 SQIVND (reference sequence). CDR3 DNA sequence: TGTGCCAGTAGTATGTTGGGAACTGAAGCTTTCTTT. It encodes CASSMLGTEAFF.

V is TRBV29-1 and J is TRBJ2-5; the match to TRBD2 covers 10 bases. The CDR3 is made up of 14 amino acids. V shed 7 bases and J 9 bases; nucleotides not matched to a gene: 14. The germline V gene has CDR1 SQVTM and CDR2 ANQGSEA. The CDR3 coding sequence is TGCAGCGGTAGAACTAGCGGGACGACGAGGGCCCAGTACTTC. This encodes CSGRTSGTTRAQYF.

The chain recombines TRBV6-1 with TRBJ1-2; a weak D match, TRBD1 (6 bases). CDR3 length: 15 residues. CDR1 is MNHNS, CDR2 SASEGT, per germline. V lost 6 bases and J 5 bases, leaving 19 bases between the germline ends. The CDR3, as DNA: TGTGCCAGCAGGCCGACAGGTCCTTTGGGGTATGGCTACACCTTC. Amino acids: CASRPTGPLGYGYTF.

V usage is TRBV5-1 and J usage is TRBJ2-1, with a tentative D call TRBD2 (6 bases). Between the trimmed V and J ends, which lost 4 bases and 2 bases, there was a span of 19 bases. The CDR3 contains 17 residues. Looked up from germline, CDR1 is SGHRS and CDR2 is YFSETQ. The CDR3 reads CASSPLGGSLTYNEQFF. The CDR3 bases are TGCGCCAGCAGCCCCCTTGGGGGGAGCCTTACCTACAATGAGCAGTTCTTC.

The V gene is TRBV9, the J gene TRBJ2-5; 7 positions match TRBD1. The junction had 3 bases not matched to a gene; V was cut back by 2 bases and J by 2 bases. In germline, CDR1 is SGDLS, CDR2 YYNGEE. The CDR3 runs to 14 residues. This chain's CDR3 is CASSVGTAQETQYF. CDR3 coding DNA: TGTGCCAGCAGCGTGGGGACAGCACAAGAGACCCAGTACTTC.

This chain links TRBV10-3 with TRBJ2-7, with a weak D call TRBD2 (5 bases). The CDR3 covers 13 residues. The V end was cut by 3 bases, the J end by 7 bases, with 13 bases between. The germline CDR1 and CDR2 sequences are ENHRY and SYGVKD. The CDR3 here is CAISDGVPGEQYF. Here the CDR3 DNA reads TGTGCCATCAGTGACGGGGTTCCGGGGGAGCAGTACTTC.

The rearrangement links TRBV7-8 to TRBJ1-1, with TRBD1 as a possible D gene (6 bases). Germline values: CDR1 SGHVS, CDR2 FQNEAQ. Between the trimmed V and J ends, which lost 5 bases and 5 bases, there was a span of 18 bases. The CDR3 runs 15 residues. CDR3 loop: CASSRNNRETTEAFF. CDR3 DNA: TGTGCCAGCAGCCGGAACAACAGGGAAACAACTGAAGCTTTCTTT.

This rearrangement joins TRBV18 to TRBJ1-3; 7 nucleotides line up with TRBD1. Unmatched junction bases numbered 5, after V lost 3 bases and J lost 3 bases. CDR3 size: 15 residues. The germline V gene encodes CDR1 KGHSH and CDR2 LQKENI. The CDR3 loop is CASSPSTGFGNTIYF. CDR3 nucleotides: TGTGCCAGCTCACCCTCGACAGGGTTTGGAAACACCATATATTTT.

V and J are TRBV18 and TRBJ1-2; 9 nucleotides agree with TRBD1. The V segment lost 0 bases and the J segment 7 bases; nucleotides outside the gene matches: 9. Germline lookup yields CDR1 KGHSH and CDR2 LQKENI. The CDR3 runs to 16 residues. The CDR3 bases are TGTGCCAGCTCACCACCAGCTGGGACAGGGAGACGTGGCTACACCTTC. This encodes CASSPPAGTGRRGYTF.

V is TRBV5-1 and J is TRBJ2-1, with 7 nucleotides matching TRBD2. This CDR3 region has 12 residues. V was pared by 1 base and J by 8 bases, with 0 bases of the junction left unmatched. Germline assignment: CDR1 SGHRS and CDR2 YFSETQ. CDR3 in amino acids: CASSLTSDEQFF. CDR3 nucleotide sequence: TGCGCCAGCAGCTTGACTAGCGATGAGCAGTTCTTC.

This clone appeared a single time. The gene calls are TRBV5-5 and TRBJ1-1; D unresolved. The ends were cut back, 2 bases at V and 2 bases at J, with 13 bases in the middle. CDR1 is SGHKS, CDR2 YYEKEE, per germline (reference sequence). This CDR3 contains 15 residues. CDR3 bases: TGTGCCAGCAGCTTTTCGTCGACTTCCAACACTGAAGCTTTCTTT. The encoded protein is CASSFSSTSNTEAFF.

The count of this clone is one. V usage is TRBV5-1 and J usage is TRBJ2-5; TRBD2 matches at 7 bases. The CDR3 is made up of 13 amino acids. The germline gives CDR1 SGHRS, CDR2 YFSETQ. V shed 2 bases, J shed 5 bases, and the junction held 3 bases outside the gene matches. The CDR3 protein is CASSFRGGETQYF. The DNA of the CDR3 is TGCGCCAGCAGCTTTAGGGGAGGGGAGACCCAGTACTTC.